This TCR beta chain derives from a study of blood T cells in healthy people across ages. General study findings and limits: The study could not conclusively compare naive and antigen-experienced cells, given its unsorted PBMCs. In long-lived donors, naive CD4+ cell counts and diversity exceeded those of aged donors. TCR beta diversity, measured per million T cells, fell in a roughly linear way with age.

CDR1 DFQATT and CDR2 SNEGSKA come from the germline V gene (reference sequence). Deletions cut 1 base from V and 3 bases from J, with 12 bases between. There are 14 residues in the CDR3. This clonotype has just a few counts. The target antigen is unknown. Sample-barcoded 5' priming and a J-beta primer mix drove a second PCR of roughly 6 to 12 cycles. A 12-random-nucleotide template-switch adaptor tagged each cDNA molecule. Using its own MiXCR run on the 5' RACE reads, TCRdb lists one record per CDR3 protein. This sample yields some 1,800,000 distinct CDR3 sequences, of which 35% to 50% are seen a single time; 20% to 25% belongs to the top ten.

This chain links TRBV20-1 with TRBJ1-1; D unclear. The TCR comes from a human donor in good health. Sequenced: blood. The CDR3 protein is CSARVSERYTEAFF. CDR3 coding DNA: TGCAGTGCTAGAGTGAGCGAAAGATACACTGAAGCTTTCTTT.